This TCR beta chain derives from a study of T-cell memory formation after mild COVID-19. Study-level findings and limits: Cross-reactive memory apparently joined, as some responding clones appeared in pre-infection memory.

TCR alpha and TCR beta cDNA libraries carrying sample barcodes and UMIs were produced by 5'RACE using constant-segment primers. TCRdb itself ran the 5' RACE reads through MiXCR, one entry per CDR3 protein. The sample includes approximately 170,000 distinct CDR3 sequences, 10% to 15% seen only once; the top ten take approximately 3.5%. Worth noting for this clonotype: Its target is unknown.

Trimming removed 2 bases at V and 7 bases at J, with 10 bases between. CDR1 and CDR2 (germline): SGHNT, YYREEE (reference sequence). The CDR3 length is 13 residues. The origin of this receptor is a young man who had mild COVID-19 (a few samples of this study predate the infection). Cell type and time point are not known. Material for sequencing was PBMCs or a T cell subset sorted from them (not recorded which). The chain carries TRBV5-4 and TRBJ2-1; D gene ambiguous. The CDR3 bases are TGTGCCAGCAGCTTCTCCCTTGGTAATGAGCAGTTCTTC. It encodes CASSFSLGNEQFF. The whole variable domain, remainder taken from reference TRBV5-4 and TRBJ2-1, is ETGVTQSPTHLIKTRGQQVTLRCSSQSGHNTVSWYQQALGQGPQFIFQYYREEENGRGNFPPRFSGLQFPNYSSELNVNALELDDSALYLCASSFSLGNEQFFGPGTRLTVL.